What follows is one TCR beta chain and its context. Its antigen remains unidentified. The sample comes from a study of identical twins. TCRdb recomputed calls from the 5' RACE reads with MiXCR, one row per CDR3 protein. The sample comprises about 520,000 distinct CDR3 sequences, roughly a fifth of which are singletons, and 0.8% to 1% rests with the top ten. V gave up 1 base and J gave up 6 bases; unmatched junction bases: 3. The CDR3 consists of 15 residues. CDR1 SGHKS and CDR2 YYEKEE come from the germline V gene (reference sequence). Study observations and caveats: Insertions ran lower in abundant cord blood beta clonotypes, though not in memory repertoires. Low generation-probability sequences were in excess among twin-shared out-of-frame alpha sequences.

These data were likewise used in another study, on T cells expressing NK-cell markers. That source reports: The eight sequenced donors comprised seven who were HCMV-seropositive and one who was seronegative. The share of CD8+ T cells held by dominant NKG2C+ clonotypes was roughly 1.0-8% in 5 or 6 donors.

The specimen sequenced was CD4+ T cells sorted from blood. This clonotype was obtained from a woman aged 18-35 years in good health. The genes are TRBV5-5 and TRBJ2-1, with TRBD2 identical over 11 bases. Here the CDR3 DNA reads TGTGCCAGCAGCTTGACACTAGCGGGGGTCAATGAGCAGTTCTTC. Protein: CASSLTLAGVNEQFF.